What follows is one T cell receptor (beta chain) and its context. This clonotype was observed a few times. What this receptor recognizes is not known. Per-base qualities were not stored, and no clone one base away is much larger. These data belong to a study of blood T cells in healthy people across ages (dated by TCRdb to the mid-2010s). General notes on the study: In model experiments, template switching captured roughly one uniquely barcoded TCR beta cDNA molecule for every two T cells. The study analyzed two additional independent replicas of 1 million unique cDNA reads from the same blood draw for two donors, one aged 18 to 30 and one aged 80 or older. To track age-related changes in TCR beta repertoire diversity, the study relied on deep sequencing normalized with unique cDNA molecular identifiers. The donors were split into four age groups: young (average around 15 years), middle-aged (nearly 40), aged (roughly 65) and long-lived (approximately 80). Donors of different ages were randomly distributed across sequencing lanes to avoid experimental bias. General findings and caveats noted by the study authors: Because donor CMV infection status was unknown, age-related changes in expanded clonotypes were potentially confounded. The percentage of naive T cells measured by flow cytometry correlated strongly with observed TCR beta diversity. As age increased, observed TCR beta diversity per million T cells dropped in a roughly linear way, and a significant reduction was already evident by age around 41. Total diversity estimates from one million sequenced T cells were considered lower bounds and underestimates. Since profiling was done on bulk unsorted PBMCs, naive and antigen-experienced compartments could not be conclusively compared. Compared with the aged group, the long-lived group had more naive CD4+ T cells, fewer expanded clones and increased TCR diversity, suggesting age selection.

The approximately 40 donors, aged 6 to 90 years, were systemically healthy Caucasian individuals from Russia. Around 10 milliliters of peripheral blood were collected from each donor into EDTA-treated Vacutainer tubes. Ficoll-Paque density-gradient centrifugation was used to isolate PBMCs, with at least 6 million obtained per sample. Trizol reagent was used to extract total RNA from PBMCs, with at least 6 micrograms per sample. Naive CD45RAhigh/CD27high T cell percentages were measured by flow cytometry on a PBMC aliquot from every donor. The receptor library was made with 5' RACE. The run used an Illumina HiSeq 2500. The second PCR ran for roughly 7 to 12 cycles and used a J-beta primer mix along with a sample-barcoded 5' primer. A unique molecular identifier was introduced onto each TCR beta cDNA molecule by a template-switch 5' adaptor carrying 12 random nucleotides. Each sample yielded at least 3 million CDR3-containing paired-end reads. First-strand cDNA was synthesized from all RNA with the Mint cDNA synthesis kit, primed by a TRBC-specific oligonucleotide. Following uracil-DNA glycosylase treatment, all cDNA underwent a first 18-cycle PCR with the universal primers M1SS and BC2_uni_R. Processing in the source paper ran as follows. For normalization, 1 million high-quality reads, each with a distinct molecular identifier, were randomly selected from each sample. Reads sharing molecular identifiers were discarded rather than binned into consensus sequences. MiTCR, run with a Q25 quality threshold and the strictest error-elimination algorithm, handled CDR3 identification, clonotype clustering and error correction. A nonparametric unseen species model using Euler transformation provided a lower-bound estimate of total TCR beta diversity. TCRdb passed the public sequencing reads through fastp at Q25 and MiXCR, retaining productive beta sequences. Identical CDR3 proteins give one entry, which carries the most common genes and DNA. The V and J calls shown here were made by TCRdb, not taken from the authors' results. The table for this sample lists some 1,500,000 distinct CDR3 sequences; under 55% of them were counted only once. The biggest ten clones account for about 4.1% of the sample.

Spanning cysteine to phenylalanine, the CDR3 consists of 16 amino acids. This entry keeps only the CDR3 DNA: 48 bases, framed from base 1. From a lookup of the germline V gene, CDR1 and CDR2 are MNHEY and SVGAGI. Trimming at the junction amounts to 1 base on V and 2 bases on J, and the germline ends lie 14 bases apart. This receptor chain uses TRBV6-5 and TRBJ1-2, with no reliable assignment of the D segment. Material for sequencing was blood. The source is a woman younger than 35 in good health. The CDR3 amino acid sequence is: CASSYFPTRANYGYTF. The sequenced DNA is TGTGCCAGCAGTTACTTTCCTACCCGGGCCAACTATGGCTACACCTTC.